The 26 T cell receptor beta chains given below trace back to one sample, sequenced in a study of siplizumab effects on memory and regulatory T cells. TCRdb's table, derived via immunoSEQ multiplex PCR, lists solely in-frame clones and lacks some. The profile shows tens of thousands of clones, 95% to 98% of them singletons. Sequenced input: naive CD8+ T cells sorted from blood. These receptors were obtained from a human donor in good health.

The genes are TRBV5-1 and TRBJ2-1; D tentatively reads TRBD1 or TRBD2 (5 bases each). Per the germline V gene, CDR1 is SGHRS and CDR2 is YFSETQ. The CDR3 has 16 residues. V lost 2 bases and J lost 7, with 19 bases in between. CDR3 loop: CASSLGLAGLGNEQFF. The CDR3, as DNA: TGCGCCAGCAGCTTAGGTCTAGCAGGGCTCGGGAATGAGCAGTTCTTC. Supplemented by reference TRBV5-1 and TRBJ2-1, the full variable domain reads KAGVTQTPRYLIKTRGQQVTLSCSPISGHRSVSWYQQTPGQGLQFLFEYFSETQRNKGNFPGRFSGRQFSNSRSEMNVSTLELGDSALYLCASSLGLAGLGNEQFFGPGTRLTVL.

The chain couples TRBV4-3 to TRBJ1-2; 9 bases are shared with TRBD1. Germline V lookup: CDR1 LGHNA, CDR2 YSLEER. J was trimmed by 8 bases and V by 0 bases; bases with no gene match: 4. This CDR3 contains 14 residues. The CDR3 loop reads CASSQDRTGAGYTF. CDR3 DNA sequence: TGCGCCAGCAGCCAAGATAGGACAGGGGCAGGCTACACCTTC.

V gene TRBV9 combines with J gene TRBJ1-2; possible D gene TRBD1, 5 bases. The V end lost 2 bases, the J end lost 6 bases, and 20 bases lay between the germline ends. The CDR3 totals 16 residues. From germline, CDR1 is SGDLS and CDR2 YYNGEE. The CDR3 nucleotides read TGTGCCAGCAGCGTGTCAGTAGGGGCAGGGTTCAATGGCTACACCTTC. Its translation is CASSVSVGAGFNGYTF.

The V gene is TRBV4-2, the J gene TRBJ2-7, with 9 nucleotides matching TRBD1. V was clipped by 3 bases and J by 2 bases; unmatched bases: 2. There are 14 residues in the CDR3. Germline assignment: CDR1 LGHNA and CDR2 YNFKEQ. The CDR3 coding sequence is TGTGCCAGCAGCCAGGGACAGGGCACCTACGAGCAGTACTTC. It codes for CASSQGQGTYEQYF.

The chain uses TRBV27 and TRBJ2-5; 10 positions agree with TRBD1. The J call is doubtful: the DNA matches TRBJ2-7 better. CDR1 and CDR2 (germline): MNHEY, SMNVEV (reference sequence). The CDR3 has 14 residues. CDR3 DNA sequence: TGTGCCAGCAGTTTCCGGGACAGGGGTTACGAGCAGTACTTC. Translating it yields CASSFRDRGYEQYF.

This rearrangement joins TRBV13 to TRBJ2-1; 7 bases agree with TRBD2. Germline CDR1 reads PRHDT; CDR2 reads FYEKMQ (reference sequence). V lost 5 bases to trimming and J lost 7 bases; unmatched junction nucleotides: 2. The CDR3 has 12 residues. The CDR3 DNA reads TGTGCCAGCAGCCCCGGGAGGAATGAGCAGTTCTTC. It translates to CASSPGRNEQFF.

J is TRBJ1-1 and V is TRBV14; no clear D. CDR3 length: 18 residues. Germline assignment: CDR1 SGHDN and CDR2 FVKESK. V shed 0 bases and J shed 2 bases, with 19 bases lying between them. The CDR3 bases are TGTGCCAGCAGCCAAGATTTAAAGGAGGCCGACACAAACACTGAAGCTTTCTTT. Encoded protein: CASSQDLKEADTNTEAFF.

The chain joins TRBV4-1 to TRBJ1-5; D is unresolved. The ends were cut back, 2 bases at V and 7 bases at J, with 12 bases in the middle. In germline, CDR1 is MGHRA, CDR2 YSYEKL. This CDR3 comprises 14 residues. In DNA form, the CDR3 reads TGCGCCAGCAGCCAATTTGAGGGCCAACAGCCCCAGCATTTT. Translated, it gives CASSQFEGQQPQHF.

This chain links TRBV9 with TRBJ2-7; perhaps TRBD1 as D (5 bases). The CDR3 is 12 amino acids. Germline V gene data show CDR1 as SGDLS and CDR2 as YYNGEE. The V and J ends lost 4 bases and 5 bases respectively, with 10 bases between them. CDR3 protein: CASSQGVDEQYF. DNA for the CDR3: TGTGCCAGCAGCCAAGGGGTGGACGAGCAGTACTTC.

CDR3 sequence (DNA): TGTGCCAGCAGTTTTAGTCAGTTGAACACTGAAGCTTTCTTT. Protein sequence: CASSFSQLNTEAFF. The chain joins TRBV28 to TRBJ1-1; D not certain. Germline CDR1 is MDHEN and CDR2 is SYDVKM. The CDR3 totals 14 residues. Deletions cut 3 bases from V and 0 bases from J, with 8 bases between.

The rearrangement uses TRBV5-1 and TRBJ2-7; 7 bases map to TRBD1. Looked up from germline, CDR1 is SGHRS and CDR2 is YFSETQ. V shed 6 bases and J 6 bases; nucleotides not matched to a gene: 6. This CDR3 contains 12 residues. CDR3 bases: TGCGCCAGCAACGAGGGGGCGGGCGAGCAGTACTTC. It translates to CASNEGAGEQYF.

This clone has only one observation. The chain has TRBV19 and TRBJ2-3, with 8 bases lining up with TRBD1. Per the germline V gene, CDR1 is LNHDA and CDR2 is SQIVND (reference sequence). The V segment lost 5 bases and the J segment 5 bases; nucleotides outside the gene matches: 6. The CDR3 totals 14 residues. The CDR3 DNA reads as TGTGCCAGTAGTTGGCAGGGGGCGAGAGATACGCAGTATTTT. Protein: CASSWQGARDTQYF.

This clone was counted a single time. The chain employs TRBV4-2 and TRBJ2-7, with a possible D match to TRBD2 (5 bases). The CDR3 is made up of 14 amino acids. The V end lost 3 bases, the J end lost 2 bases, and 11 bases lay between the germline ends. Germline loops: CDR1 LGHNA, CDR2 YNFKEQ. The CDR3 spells CASSHGVSAYEQYF. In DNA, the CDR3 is TGTGCCAGCAGCCACGGGGTTTCCGCCTACGAGCAGTACTTC.

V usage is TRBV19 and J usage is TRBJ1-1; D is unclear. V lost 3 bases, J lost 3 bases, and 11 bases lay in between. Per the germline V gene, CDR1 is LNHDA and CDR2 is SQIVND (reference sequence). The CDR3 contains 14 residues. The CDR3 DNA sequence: TGTGCCAGTAGTATGATGGGCCTCTACACTGAAGCTTTCTTT. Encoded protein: CASSMMGLYTEAFF. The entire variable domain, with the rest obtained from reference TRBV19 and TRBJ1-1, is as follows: DGGITQSPKYLFRKEGQNVTLSCEQNLNHDAMYWYRQDPGQGLRLIYYSQIVNDFQKGDIAEGYSVSREKKESFPLTVTSAQKNPTAFYLCASSMMGLYTEAFFGQGTRLTVV.

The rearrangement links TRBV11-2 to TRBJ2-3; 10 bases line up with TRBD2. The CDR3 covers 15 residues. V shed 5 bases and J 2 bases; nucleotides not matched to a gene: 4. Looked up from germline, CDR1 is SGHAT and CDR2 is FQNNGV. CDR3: CASSIAGGFTDTQYF. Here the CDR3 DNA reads TGTGCCAGCAGCATAGCGGGGGGATTCACAGATACGCAGTATTTT.

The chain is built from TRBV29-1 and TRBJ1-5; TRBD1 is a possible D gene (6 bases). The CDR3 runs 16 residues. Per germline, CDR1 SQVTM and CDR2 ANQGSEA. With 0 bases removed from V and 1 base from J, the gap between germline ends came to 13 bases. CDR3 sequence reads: CSVEDPPDRSNQPQHF. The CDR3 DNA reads TGCAGCGTTGAAGATCCCCCCGACAGGAGCAATCAGCCCCAGCATTTT.

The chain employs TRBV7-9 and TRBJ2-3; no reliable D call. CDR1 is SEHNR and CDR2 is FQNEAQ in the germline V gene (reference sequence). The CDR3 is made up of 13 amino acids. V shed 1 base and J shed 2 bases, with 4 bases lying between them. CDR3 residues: CASSLGSTDTQYF. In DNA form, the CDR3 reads TGTGCCAGCAGCTTAGGGTCCACAGATACGCAGTATTTT.

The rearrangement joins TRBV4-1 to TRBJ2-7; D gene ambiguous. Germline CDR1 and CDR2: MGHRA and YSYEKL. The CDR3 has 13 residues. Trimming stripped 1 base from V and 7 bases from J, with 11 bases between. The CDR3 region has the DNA TGCGCCAGCAGCCAAGGGGTCAGGCAGGAGCAGTACTTC. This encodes CASSQGVRQEQYF.

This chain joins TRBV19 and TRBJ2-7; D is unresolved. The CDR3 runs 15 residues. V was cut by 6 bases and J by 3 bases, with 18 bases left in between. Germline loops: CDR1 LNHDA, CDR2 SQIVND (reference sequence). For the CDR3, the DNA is TGTGCCAGTAGGGTGCAGCCCGGACCATTCTACGAGCAGTACTTC. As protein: CASRVQPGPFYEQYF.

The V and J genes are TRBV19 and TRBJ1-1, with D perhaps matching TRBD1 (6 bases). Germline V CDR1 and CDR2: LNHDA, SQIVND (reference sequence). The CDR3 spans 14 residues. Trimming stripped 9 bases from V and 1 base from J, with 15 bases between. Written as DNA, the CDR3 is TGTGCCAGCTCTACAGGGTTGGGGAACACTGAAGCTTTCTTT. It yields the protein CASSTGLGNTEAFF.

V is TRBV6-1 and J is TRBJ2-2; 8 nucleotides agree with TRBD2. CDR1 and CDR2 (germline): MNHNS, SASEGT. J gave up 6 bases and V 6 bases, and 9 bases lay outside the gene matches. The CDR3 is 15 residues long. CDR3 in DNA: TGTGCCAGCAGACCTGCCACGGGGGGGGCCGGGGAGCTGTTTTTT. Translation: CASRPATGGAGELFF.

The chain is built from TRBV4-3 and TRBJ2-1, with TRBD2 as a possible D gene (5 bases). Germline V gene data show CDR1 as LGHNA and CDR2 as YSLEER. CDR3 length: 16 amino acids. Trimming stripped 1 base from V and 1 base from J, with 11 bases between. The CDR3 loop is CASSQGFGVSYNEQFF. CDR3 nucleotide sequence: TGCGCCAGCAGCCAAGGGTTCGGGGTATCCTACAATGAGCAGTTCTTC.

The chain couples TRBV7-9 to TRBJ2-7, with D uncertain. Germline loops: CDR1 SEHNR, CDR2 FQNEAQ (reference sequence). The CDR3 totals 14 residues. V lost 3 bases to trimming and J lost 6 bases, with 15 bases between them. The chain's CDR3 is CASSLDDSEIEQYF. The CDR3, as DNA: TGTGCCAGCAGCTTGGATGACTCGGAGATCGAGCAGTACTTC.

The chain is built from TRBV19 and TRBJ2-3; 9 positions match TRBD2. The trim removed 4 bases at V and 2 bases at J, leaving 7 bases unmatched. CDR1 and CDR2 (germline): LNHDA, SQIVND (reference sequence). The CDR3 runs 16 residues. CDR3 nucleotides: TGTGCCAGTAGTACCGTAGCGGGGGAGAACACAGATACGCAGTATTTT. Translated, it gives CASSTVAGENTDTQYF.

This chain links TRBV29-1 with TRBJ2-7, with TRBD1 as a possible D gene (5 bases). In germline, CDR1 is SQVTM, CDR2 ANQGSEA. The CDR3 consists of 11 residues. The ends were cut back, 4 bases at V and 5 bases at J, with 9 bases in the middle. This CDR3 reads CSVAKGDEQYF. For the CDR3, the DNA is TGCAGCGTTGCGAAAGGGGACGAGCAGTACTTC.

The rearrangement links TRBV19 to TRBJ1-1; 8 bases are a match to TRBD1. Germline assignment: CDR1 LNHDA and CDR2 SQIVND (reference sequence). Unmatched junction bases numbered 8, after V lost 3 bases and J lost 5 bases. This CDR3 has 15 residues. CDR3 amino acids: CASSITGGPRTEAFF. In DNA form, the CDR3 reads TGTGCCAGTAGTATTACAGGGGGGCCTAGAACTGAAGCTTTCTTT.